This T cell receptor beta chain was recovered during a study of blood T cell repertoires in COVID-19. Study summary: Italy, Spain and the United States were the sources of the convalescent and acute COVID-19 samples. The analysed material was cDNA or gDNA that came from T cells, B-cell-depleted T cells, or PBMCs.

Germline assignment: CDR1 SGHNT and CDR2 YYREEE (reference sequence). Losses at the gene ends were 4 bases for V and 5 bases for J; bases not matched to a gene: 10. This CDR3 is 17 amino acids long. As handled by the study authors: Reference gene primer amplification yielded estimated nucleated cell counts. Produced via immunoSEQ multiplex PCR; TCRdb's table is partial and in-frame only. V, J and clone size are those of that table, while D and trimming were read from the DNA. The table records some 150,000 clones, about nine tenths of them present only once. This clonotype originated in a woman aged 45-65 years with acute or convalescent COVID-19. The chain has TRBV5-4 and TRBJ2-3, with 13 bases that match TRBD2. The sequenced sample consisted of peripheral blood. The CDR3 protein is CASSGGTSGAPGDTQYF. As DNA, the CDR3 is TGTGCCAGCAGCGGGGGGACTAGCGGGGCCCCAGGAGATACGCAGTATTTT.